This TCR beta chain was captured in a study of cytomegalovirus exposure and HLA in healthy donors. Study conclusions and caveats: According to an earlier analysis, most TCR beta V segments yielded productive rearrangements about 90% or about 30% of the time. No immune exposure information besides CMV serostatus was available.

Unmatched junction bases numbered 6, after V lost 0 bases and J lost 4 bases. Germline loops: CDR1 SGDLS, CDR2 YYNGEE. The CDR3 totals 15 residues. Use of 60 Vbeta and 13 Jbeta primers characterized the PCR. Produced via immunoSEQ multiplex PCR; TCRdb's table is partial and in-frame only. The sample holds about 190,000 clones, roughly 12% seen once. A word on this clone: The antigen is unknown.

The sample comprised PBMCs. This TCR came from a man between 50 and 59 years old in good health and CMV-seropositive. J is TRBJ2-7 and V is TRBV9; TRBD1 matches 8 bases. Written as DNA, the CDR3 is TGTGCCAGCAGCGTAGGTTTGGACAGGGAATACGAGCAGTACTTC. Translation gives CASSVGLDREYEQYF.